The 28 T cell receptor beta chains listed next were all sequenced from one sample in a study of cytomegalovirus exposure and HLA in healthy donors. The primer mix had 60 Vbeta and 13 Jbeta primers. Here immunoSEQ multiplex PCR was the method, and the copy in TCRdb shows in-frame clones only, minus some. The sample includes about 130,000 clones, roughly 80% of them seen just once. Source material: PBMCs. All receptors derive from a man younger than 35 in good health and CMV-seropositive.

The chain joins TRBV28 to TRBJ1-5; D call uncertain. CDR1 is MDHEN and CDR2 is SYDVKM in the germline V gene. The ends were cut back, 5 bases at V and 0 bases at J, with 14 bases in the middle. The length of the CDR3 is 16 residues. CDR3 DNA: TGTGCCAGCAGTCCAGGACTCCGTGGTAGCAATCAGCCCCAGCATTTT. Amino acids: CASSPGLRGSNQPQHF.

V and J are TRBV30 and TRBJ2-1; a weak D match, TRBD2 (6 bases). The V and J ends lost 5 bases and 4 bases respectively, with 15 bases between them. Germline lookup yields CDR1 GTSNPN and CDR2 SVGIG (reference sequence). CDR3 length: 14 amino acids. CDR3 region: CAWSTGDPYNEQFF. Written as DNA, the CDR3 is TGTGCCTGGTCGACGGGGGACCCTTACAATGAGCAGTTCTTC.

In nucleotides, the CDR3 is TGTGCCAGCAGCTTGGGCGGGGAAACCTACGAGCAGTACTTC. It is translated as CASSLGGETYEQYF. V gene TRBV5-4 combines with J gene TRBJ2-7; TRBD2 might be the D (6 bases). Trimming shortened V by 0 bases and J by 2 bases, and 9 bases separated the two germline ends. The CDR3 runs to 14 residues. Germline values: CDR1 SGHNT, CDR2 YYREEE (reference sequence).

CDR3 in amino acids: CASTPDNIGTIYF. CDR3 bases: TGTGCCAGTACCCCGGACAATATAGGCACCATATATTTT. The chain couples TRBV19 to TRBJ1-3, with a tentative D call TRBD1 (5 bases). This CDR3 has 13 residues. Germline V gene lookup returns CDR1 LNHDA and CDR2 SQIVND (reference sequence). V lost 7 bases and J lost 9, with 16 bases in between. The whole variable domain, filled in from reference TRBV19 and TRBJ1-3, reads DGGITQSPKYLFRKEGQNVTLSCEQNLNHDAMYWYRQDPGQGLRLIYYSQIVNDFQKGDIAEGYSVSREKKESFPLTVTSAQKNPTAFYLCASTPDNIGTIYFGEGSWLTVV.

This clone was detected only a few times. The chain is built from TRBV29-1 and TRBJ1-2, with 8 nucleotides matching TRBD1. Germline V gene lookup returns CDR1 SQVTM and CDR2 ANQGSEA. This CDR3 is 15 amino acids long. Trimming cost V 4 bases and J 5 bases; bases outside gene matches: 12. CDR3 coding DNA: TGCAGCGTTGCTCTTTCCGGACAGGGTCTATATGGCTACACCTTC. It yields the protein CSVALSGQGLYGYTF.

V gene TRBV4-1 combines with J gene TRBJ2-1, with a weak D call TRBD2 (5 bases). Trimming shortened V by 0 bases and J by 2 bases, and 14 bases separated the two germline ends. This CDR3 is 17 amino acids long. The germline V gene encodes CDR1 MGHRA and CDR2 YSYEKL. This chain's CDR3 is CASSQDSITGTYNEQFF. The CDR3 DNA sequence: TGCGCCAGCAGCCAAGATTCAATAACCGGGACCTACAATGAGCAGTTCTTC.

The CDR3 DNA reads TGTGCCAGCAGTGCCTGGGGGCGGTTTCAGCCCCAGCATTTT. It encodes CASSAWGRFQPQHF. V and J are TRBV6-1 and TRBJ1-5; TRBD1 might be the D (6 bases). CDR3 length: 14 residues. From germline, CDR1 is MNHNS and CDR2 SASEGT. The germline V and J ends were trimmed by 4 bases and 6 bases, with 13 bases remaining between them.

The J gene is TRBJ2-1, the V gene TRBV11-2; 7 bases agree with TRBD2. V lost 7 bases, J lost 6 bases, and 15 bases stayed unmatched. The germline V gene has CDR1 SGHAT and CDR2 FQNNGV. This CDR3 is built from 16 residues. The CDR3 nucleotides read TGTGCCAGCACCCCGAACGGGAACTGGGGGGGCAATGAGCAGTTCTTC. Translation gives CASTPNGNWGGNEQFF.

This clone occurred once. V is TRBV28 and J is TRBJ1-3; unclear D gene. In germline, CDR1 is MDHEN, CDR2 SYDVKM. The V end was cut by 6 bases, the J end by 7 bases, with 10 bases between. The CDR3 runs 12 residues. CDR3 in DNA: TGTGCCAGCAGCTTTACTTGGAACACCATATATTTT. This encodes CASSFTWNTIYF.

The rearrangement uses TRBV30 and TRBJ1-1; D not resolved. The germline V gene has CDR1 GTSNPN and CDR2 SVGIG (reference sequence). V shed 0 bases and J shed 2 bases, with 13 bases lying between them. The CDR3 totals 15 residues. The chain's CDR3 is CAWSVRGLVNTEAFF. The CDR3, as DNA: TGTGCCTGGAGTGTACGAGGGCTGGTAAACACTGAAGCTTTCTTT.

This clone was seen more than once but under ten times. The DNA for the CDR3 is TGCGCCAGCAGCCAGTTCCAGGGAGGGCAAGCTTTCTTT. Its protein product is CASSQFQGGQAFF. V is TRBV4-1 and J is TRBJ1-1, with a weak D call TRBD1 (5 bases). This CDR3 is built from 13 residues. V shed 3 bases and J shed 9 bases, with 14 bases lying between them. Germline V gene sequence: CDR1 MGHRA, CDR2 YSYEKL.

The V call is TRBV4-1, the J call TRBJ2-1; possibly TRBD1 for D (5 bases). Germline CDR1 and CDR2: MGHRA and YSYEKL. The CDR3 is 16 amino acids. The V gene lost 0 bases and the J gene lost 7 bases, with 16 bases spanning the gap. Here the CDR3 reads CASSQDGQGWGNEQFF. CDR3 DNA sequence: TGCGCCAGCAGCCAAGATGGTCAGGGCTGGGGAAATGAGCAGTTCTTC.

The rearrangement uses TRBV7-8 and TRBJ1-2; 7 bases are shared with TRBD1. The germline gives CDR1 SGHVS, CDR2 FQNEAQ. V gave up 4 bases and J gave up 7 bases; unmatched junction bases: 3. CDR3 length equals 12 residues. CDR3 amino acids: CASSSGQFGYTF. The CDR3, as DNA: TGTGCCAGCAGCTCGGGACAGTTTGGCTACACCTTC.

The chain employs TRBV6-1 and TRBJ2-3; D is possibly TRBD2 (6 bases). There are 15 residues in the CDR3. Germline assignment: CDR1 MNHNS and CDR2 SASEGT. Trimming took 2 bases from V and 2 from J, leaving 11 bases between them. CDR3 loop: CASSEIGGATDTQYF. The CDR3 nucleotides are TGTGCCAGCAGTGAAATAGGCGGGGCCACAGATACGCAGTATTTT.

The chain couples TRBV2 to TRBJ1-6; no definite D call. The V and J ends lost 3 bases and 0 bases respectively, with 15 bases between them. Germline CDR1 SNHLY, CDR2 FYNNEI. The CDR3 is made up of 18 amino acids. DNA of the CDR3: TGTGCCAGCAGTGACAGGTTCCCTAGCGACTCCTATAATTCACCCCTCCACTTT. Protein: CASSDRFPSDSYNSPLHF.

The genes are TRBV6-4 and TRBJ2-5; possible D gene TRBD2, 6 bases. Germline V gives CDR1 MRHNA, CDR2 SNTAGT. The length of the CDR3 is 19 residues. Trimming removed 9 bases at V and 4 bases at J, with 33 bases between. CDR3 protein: CARRPPGLNFSGRGETQYF. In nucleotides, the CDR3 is TGTGCCAGAAGGCCCCCTGGACTAAACTTTTCGGGACGGGGAGAGACCCAGTACTTC.

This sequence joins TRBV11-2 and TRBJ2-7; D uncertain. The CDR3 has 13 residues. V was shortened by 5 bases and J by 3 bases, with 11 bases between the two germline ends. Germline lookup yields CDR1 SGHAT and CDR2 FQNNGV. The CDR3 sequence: CASSLPSGYEQYF. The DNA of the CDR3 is TGTGCCAGCAGCCTCCCGTCAGGCTACGAGCAGTACTTC.

The CDR3 here is CASSFSNPIYGYTF. CDR3 DNA: TGTGCCAGCAGCTTTTCTAACCCTATCTATGGCTACACCTTC. The rearrangement uses TRBV7-9 and TRBJ1-2; no definite D call. Germline CDR1 and CDR2: SEHNR and FQNEAQ (reference sequence). The CDR3 is 14 residues long. Between the trimmed V and J ends, which lost 3 bases and 4 bases, there was a span of 12 bases. Together with reference TRBV7-9 and TRBJ1-2, the CDR3 gives the full variable domain: DTGVSQNPRHKITKRGQNVTFRCDPISEHNRLYWYRQTLGQGPEFLTYFQNEAQLEKSRLLSDRFSAERPKGSFSTLEIQRTEQGDSAMYLCASSFSNPIYGYTFGSGTRLTVV.

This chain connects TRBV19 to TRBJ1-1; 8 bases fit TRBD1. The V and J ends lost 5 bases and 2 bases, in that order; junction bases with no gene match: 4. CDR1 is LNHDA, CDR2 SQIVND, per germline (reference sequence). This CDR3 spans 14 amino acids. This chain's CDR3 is CASSEAGGNTEAFF. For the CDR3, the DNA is TGTGCCAGTAGTGAGGCAGGGGGCAACACTGAAGCTTTCTTT.

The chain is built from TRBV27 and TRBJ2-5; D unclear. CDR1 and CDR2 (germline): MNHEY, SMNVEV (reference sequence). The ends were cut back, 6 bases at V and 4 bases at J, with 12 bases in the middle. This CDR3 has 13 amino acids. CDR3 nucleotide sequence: TGTGCCAGCAGGCTGACCAGGCGAGAGACCCAGTACTTC. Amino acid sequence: CASRLTRRETQYF.

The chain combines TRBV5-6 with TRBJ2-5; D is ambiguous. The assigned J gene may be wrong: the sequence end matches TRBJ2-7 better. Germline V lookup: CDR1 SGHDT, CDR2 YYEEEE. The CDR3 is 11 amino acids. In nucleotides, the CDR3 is TGTGCCAGCAGCGCTTCCTACGAGCAGTACTTC. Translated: CASSASYEQYF.

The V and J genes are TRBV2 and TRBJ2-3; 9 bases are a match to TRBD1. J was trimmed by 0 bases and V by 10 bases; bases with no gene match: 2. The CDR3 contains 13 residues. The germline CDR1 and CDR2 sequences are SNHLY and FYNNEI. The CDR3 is CATGTGSTDTQYF. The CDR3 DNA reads TGTGCCACCGGGACAGGGAGCACAGATACGCAGTATTTT.

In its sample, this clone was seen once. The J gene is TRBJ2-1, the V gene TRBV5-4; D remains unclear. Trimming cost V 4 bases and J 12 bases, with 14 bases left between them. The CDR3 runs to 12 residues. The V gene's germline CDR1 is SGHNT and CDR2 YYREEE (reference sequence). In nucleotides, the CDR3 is TGTGCCAGCAGCGTCATCGAAGAGCGGCAGTTCTTC. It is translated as CASSVIEERQFF.

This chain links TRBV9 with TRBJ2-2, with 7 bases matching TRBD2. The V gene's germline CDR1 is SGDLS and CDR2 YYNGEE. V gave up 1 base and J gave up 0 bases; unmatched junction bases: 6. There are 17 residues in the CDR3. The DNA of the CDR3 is TGTGCCAGCAGCGTATGGGAGGGACCGACGAACACCGGGGAGCTGTTTTTT. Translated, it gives CASSVWEGPTNTGELFF.

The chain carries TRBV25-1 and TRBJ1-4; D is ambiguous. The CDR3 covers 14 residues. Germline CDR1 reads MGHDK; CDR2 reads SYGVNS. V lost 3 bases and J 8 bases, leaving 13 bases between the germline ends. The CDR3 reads CASSELREGEKLFF. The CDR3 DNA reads TGTGCCAGCAGTGAGTTAAGGGAGGGAGAAAAACTGTTTTTT.

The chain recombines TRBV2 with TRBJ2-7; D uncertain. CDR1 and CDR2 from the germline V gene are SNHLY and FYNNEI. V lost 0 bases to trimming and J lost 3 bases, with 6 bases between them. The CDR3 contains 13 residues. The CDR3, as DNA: TGTGCCAGCAGTGAAGCGGGCCTCTACGAGCAGTACTTC. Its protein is CASSEAGLYEQYF.

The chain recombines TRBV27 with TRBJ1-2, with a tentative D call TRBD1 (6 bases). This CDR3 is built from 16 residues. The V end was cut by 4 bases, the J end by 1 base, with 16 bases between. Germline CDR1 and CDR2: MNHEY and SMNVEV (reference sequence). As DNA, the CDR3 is TGTGCCAGCAGTTGGTCTGCGGGGGCACTTAACTATGGCTACACCTTC. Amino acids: CASSWSAGALNYGYTF.

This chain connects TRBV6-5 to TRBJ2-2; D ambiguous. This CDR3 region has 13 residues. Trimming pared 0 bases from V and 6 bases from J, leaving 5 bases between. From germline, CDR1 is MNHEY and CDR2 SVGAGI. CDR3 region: CASSYSRSGELFF. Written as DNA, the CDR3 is TGTGCCAGCAGTTACTCCCGGTCCGGGGAGCTGTTTTTT.